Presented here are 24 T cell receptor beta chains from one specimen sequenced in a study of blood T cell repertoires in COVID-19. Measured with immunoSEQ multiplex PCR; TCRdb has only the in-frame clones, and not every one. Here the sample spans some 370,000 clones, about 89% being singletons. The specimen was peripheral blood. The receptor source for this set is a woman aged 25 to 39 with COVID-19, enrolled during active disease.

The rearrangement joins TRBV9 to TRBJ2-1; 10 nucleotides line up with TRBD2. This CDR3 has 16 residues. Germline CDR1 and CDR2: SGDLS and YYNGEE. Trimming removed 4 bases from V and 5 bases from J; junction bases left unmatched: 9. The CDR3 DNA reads TGTGCCAGCAGCCGAAAGACTAGCGGGCAAAACAATGAGCAGTTCTTC. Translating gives CASSRKTSGQNNEQFF.

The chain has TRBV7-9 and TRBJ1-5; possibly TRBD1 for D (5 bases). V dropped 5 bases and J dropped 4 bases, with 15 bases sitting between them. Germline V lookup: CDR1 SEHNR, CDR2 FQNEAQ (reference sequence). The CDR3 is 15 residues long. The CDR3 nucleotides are TGTGCCAGCAGCCCTGGCGCAGGGCGAAATCAGCCCCAGCATTTT. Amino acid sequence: CASSPGAGRNQPQHF. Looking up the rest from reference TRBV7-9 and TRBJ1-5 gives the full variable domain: DTGVSQNPRHKITKRGQNVTFRCDPISEHNRLYWYRQTLGQGPEFLTYFQNEAQLEKSRLLSDRFSAERPKGSFSTLEIQRTEQGDSAMYLCASSPGAGRNQPQHFGDGTRLSIL.

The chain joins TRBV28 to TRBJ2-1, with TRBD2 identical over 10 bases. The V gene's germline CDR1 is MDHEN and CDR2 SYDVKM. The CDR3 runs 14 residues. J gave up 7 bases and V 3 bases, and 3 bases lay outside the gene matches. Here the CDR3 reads CASSFSGLANEQFF. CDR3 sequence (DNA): TGTGCCAGCAGTTTTTCGGGACTAGCGAATGAGCAGTTCTTC.

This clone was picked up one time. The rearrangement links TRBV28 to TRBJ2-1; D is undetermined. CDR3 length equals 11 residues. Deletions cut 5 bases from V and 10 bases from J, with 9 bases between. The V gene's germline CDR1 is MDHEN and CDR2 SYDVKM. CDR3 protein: CASSRTREQFF. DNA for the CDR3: TGTGCCAGCAGTAGAACCAGGGAGCAGTTCTTC.

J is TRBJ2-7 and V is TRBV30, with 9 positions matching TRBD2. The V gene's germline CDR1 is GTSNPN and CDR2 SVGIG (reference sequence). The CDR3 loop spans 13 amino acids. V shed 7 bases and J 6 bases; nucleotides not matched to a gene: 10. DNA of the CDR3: TGTGCCTCGGTTGGCGGGAGGGGAAGCGAGCAGTACTTC. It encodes CASVGGRGSEQYF.

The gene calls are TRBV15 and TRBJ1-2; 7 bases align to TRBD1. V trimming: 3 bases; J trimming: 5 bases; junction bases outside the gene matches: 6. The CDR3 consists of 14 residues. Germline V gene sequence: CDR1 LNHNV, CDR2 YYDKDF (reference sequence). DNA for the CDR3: TGTGCCACCAGCAGTTTCGACAGGGTATATGGCTACACCTTC. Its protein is CATSSFDRVYGYTF.

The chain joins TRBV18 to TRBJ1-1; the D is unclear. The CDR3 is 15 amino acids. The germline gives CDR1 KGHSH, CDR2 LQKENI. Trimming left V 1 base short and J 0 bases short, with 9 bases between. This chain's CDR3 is CASSPQGDLNTEAFF. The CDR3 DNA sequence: TGTGCCAGCTCACCACAAGGAGACTTGAACACTGAAGCTTTCTTT.

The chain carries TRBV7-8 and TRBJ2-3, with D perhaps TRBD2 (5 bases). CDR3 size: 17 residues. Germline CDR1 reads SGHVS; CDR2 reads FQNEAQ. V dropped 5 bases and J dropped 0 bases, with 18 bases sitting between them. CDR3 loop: CASSPKAVRASTDTQYF. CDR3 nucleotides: TGTGCCAGCAGCCCAAAAGCGGTCCGGGCTAGCACAGATACGCAGTATTTT.

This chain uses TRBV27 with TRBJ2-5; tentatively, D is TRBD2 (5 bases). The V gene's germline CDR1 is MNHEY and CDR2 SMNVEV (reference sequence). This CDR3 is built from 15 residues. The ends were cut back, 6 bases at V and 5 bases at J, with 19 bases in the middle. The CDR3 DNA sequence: TGTGCCAGCAGGCGACTGGTAACTACTAGGGAGACCCAGTACTTC. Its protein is CASRRLVTTRETQYF.

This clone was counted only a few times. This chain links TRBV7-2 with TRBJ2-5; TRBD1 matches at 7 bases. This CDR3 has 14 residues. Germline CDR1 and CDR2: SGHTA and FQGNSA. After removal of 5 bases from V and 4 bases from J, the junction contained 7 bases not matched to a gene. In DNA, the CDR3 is TGTGCCAGCAGCATACAGGGGCAGAGAGAGACCCAGTACTTC. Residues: CASSIQGQRETQYF.

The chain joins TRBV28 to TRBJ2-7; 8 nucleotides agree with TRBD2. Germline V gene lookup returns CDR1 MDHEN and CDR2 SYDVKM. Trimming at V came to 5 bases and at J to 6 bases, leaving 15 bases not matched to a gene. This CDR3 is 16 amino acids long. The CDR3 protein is CASSLMALAGWVEQYF. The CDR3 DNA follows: TGTGCCAGCAGTCTTATGGCGTTAGCGGGATGGGTCGAGCAGTACTTC.

CDR3 region: CASIFAGGPPGELFF. In DNA, the CDR3 is TGTGCCAGCATATTCGCGGGAGGGCCCCCCGGGGAGCTGTTTTTT. The rearrangement links TRBV6-5 to TRBJ2-2; 9 nucleotides line up with TRBD2. V shed 7 bases, J shed 6 bases, and the junction held 9 bases outside the gene matches. In germline, CDR1 is MNHEY, CDR2 SVGAGI. The CDR3 has 15 amino acids.

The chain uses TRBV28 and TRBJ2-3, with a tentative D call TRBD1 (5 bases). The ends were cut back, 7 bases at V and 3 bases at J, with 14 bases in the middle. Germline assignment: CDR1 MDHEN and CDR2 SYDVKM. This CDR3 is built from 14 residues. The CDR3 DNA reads TGTGCCAGCACCTTCAGGGATCCGACAGATACGCAGTATTTT. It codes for CASTFRDPTDTQYF.

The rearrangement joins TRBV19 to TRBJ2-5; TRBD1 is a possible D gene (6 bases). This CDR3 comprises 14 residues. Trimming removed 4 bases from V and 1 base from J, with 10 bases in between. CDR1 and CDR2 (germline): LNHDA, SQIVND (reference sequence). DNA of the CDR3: TGTGCCAGTAGTACTAGAGGGGGCCAAGAGACCCAGTACTTC. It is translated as CASSTRGGQETQYF.

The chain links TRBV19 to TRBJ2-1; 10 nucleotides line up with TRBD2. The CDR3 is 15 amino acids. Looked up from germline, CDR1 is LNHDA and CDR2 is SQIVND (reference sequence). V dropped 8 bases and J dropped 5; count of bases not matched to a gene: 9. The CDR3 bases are TGTGCCAGTGGGCCCGGGACTAGCGCCCACAATGAGCAGTTCTTC. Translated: CASGPGTSAHNEQFF.

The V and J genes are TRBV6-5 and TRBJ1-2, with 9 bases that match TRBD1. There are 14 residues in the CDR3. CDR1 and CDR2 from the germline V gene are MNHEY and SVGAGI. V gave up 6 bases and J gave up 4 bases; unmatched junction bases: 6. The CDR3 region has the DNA TGTGCCAGCAGCAACAGGGGGCGCACCTATGGCTACACCTTC. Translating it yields CASSNRGRTYGYTF.

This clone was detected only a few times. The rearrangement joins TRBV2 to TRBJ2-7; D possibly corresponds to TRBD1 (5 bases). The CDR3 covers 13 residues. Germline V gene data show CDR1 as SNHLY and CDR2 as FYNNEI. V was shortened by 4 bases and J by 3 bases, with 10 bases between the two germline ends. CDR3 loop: CASSGQGIYEQYF. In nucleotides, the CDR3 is TGTGCCAGCAGTGGCCAGGGAATCTACGAGCAGTACTTC.

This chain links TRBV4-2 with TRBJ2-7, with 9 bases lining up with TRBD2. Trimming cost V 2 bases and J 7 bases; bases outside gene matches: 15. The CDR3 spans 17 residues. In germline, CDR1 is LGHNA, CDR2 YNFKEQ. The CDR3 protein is CASSQNVREGAWGEQYF. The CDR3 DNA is TGTGCCAGCAGCCAAAATGTGCGGGAGGGAGCCTGGGGGGAGCAGTACTTC.

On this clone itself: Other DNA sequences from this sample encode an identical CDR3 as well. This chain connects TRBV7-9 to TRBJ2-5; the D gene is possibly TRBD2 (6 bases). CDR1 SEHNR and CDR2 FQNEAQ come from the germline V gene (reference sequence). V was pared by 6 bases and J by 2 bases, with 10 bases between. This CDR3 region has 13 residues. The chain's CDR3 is CASSRDSQETQYF. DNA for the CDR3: TGTGCCAGCAGTAGGGACTCTCAAGAGACCCAGTACTTC. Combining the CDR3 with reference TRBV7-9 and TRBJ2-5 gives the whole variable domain DTGVSQNPRHKITKRGQNVTFRCDPISEHNRLYWYRQTLGQGPEFLTYFQNEAQLEKSRLLSDRFSAERPKGSFSTLEIQRTEQGDSAMYLCASSRDSQETQYFGPGTRLLVL.

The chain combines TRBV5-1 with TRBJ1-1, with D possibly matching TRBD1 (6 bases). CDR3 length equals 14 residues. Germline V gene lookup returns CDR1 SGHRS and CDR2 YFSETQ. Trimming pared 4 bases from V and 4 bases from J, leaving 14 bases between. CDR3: CASSLSTGLTEAFF. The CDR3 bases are TGCGCCAGCAGCCTTTCGACAGGCCTCACTGAAGCTTTCTTT.

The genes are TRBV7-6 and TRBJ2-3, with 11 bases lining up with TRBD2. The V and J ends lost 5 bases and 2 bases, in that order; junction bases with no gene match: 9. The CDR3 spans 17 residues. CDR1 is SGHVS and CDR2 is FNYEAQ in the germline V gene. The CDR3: CASSQLAGGRLTDTQYF. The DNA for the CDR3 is TGTGCCAGCAGCCAGCTAGCGGGAGGCCGCCTCACAGATACGCAGTATTTT. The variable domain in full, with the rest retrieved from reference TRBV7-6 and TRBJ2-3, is GAGVSQSPRYKVTKRGQDVALRCDPISGHVSLYWYRQALGQGPEFLTYFNYEAQQDKSGLPNDRFSAERPEGSISTLTIQRTEQRDSAMYRCASSQLAGGRLTDTQYFGPGTRLTVL.

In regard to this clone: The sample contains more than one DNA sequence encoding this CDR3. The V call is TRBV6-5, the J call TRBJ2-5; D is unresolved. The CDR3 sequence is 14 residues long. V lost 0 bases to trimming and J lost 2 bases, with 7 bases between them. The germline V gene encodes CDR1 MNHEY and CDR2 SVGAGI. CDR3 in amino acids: CASSYSRGQETQYF. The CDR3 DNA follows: TGTGCCAGCAGTTACTCGCGAGGTCAAGAGACCCAGTACTTC.

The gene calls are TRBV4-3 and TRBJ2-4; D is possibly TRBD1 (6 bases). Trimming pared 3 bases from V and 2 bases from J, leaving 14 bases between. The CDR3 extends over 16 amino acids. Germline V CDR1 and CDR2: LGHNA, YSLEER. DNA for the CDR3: TGCGCCAGCAGCCACTTCAGCACAGGGTCCAAAAACATTCAGTACTTC. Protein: CASSHFSTGSKNIQYF.

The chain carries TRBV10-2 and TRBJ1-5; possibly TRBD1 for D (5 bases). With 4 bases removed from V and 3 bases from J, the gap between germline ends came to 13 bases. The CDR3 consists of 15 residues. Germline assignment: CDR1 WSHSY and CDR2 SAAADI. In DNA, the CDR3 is TGCGCCAGCAGTGGCCTGGAGGGGAACAATCAGCCCCAGCATTTT. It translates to CASSGLEGNNQPQHF.